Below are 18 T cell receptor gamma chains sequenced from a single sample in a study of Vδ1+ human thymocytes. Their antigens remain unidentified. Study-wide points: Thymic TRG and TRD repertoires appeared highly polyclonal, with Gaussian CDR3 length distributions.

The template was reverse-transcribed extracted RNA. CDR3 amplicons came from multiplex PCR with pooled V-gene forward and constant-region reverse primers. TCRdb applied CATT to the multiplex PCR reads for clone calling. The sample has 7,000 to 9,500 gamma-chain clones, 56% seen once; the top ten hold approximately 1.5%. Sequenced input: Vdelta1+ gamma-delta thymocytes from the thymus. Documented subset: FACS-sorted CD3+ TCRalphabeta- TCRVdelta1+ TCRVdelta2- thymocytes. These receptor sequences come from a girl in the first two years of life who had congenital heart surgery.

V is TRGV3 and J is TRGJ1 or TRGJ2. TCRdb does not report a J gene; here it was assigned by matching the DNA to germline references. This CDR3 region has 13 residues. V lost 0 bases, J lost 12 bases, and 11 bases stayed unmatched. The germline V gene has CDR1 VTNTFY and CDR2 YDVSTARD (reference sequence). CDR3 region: CATWDRPLNRKLF. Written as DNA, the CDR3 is TGTGCCACCTGGGACAGGCCTCTCAATAGGAAACTCTTT.

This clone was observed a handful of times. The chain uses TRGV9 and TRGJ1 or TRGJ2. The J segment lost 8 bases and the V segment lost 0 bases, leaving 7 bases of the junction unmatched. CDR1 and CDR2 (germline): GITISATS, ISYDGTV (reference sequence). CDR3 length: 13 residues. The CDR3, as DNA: TGTGCCTTGTGGGAGGTGCCCTTTCATAAGAAACTCTTT. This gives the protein CALWEVPFHKKLF.

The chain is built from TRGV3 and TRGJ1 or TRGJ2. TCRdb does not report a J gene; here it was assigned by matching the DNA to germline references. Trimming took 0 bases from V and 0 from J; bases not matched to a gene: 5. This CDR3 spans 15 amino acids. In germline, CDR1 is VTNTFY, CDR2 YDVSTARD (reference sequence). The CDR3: CATWDRPPNYYKKLF. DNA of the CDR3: TGTGCCACCTGGGACAGGCCCCCGAATTATTATAAGAAACTCTTT.

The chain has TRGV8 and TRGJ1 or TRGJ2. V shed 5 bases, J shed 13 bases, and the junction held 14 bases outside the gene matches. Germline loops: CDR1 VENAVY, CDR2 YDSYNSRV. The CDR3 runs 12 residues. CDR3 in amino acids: CATWAWVGRKLF. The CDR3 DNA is TGTGCCACCTGGGCATGGGTTGGCCGAAAACTCTTT.

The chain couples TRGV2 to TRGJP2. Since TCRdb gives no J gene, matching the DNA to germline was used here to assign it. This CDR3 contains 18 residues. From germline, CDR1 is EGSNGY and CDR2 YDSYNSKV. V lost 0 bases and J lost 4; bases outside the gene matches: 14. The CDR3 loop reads CATWDGLNEVISDWIKTF. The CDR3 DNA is TGTGCCACCTGGGACGGGCTTAATGAAGTTATTAGTGATTGGATCAAGACGTTT.

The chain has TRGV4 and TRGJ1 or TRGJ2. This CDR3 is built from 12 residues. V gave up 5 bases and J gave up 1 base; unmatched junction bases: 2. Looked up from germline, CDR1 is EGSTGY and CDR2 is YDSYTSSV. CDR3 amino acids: CATWGNYYKKLF. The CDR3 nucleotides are TGTGCCACCTGGGGAAATTATTATAAGAAACTCTTT.

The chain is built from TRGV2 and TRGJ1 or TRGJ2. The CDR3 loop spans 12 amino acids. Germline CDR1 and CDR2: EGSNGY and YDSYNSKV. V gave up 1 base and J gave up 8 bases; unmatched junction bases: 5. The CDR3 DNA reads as TGTGCCACCTGGGACGGAAAGCATAAGAAACTCTTT. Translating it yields CATWDGKHKKLF.

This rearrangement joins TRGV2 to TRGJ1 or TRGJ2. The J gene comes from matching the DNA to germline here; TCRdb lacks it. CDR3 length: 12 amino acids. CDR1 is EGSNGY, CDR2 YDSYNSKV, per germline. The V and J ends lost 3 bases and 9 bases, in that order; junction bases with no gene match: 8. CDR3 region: CATWDYRVKKLF. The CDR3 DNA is TGTGCCACCTGGGACTATAGGGTTAAGAAACTCTTT.

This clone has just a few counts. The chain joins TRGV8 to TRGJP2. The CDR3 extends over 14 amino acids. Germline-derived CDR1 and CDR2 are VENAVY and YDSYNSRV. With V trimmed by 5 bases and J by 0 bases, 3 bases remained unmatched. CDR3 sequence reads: CATWVYSSDWIKTF. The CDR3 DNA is TGTGCCACCTGGGTATATAGTAGTGATTGGATCAAGACGTTT.

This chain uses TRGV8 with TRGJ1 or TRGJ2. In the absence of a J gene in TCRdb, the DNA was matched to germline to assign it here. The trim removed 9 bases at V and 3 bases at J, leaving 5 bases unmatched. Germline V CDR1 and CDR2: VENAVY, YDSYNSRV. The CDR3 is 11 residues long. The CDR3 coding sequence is TGTGCCACCGGGGCTTATTATAAGAAACTCTTT. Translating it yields CATGAYYKKLF.

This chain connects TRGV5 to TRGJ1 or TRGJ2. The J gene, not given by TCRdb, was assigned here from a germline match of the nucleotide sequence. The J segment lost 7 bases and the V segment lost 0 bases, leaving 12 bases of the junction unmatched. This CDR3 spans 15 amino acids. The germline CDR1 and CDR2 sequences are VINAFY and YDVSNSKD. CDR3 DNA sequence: TGTGCCACCTGGGACAGGGGCCGAGGGGAGTATAAGAAACTCTTT. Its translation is CATWDRGRGEYKKLF.

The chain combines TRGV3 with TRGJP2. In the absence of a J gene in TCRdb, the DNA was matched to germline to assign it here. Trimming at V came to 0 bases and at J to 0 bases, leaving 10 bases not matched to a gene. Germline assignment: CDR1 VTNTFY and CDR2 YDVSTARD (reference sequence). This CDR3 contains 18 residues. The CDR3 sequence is CATWDRLNFYSSDWIKTF. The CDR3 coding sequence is TGTGCCACCTGGGACAGGCTGAATTTCTATAGTAGTGATTGGATCAAGACGTTT.

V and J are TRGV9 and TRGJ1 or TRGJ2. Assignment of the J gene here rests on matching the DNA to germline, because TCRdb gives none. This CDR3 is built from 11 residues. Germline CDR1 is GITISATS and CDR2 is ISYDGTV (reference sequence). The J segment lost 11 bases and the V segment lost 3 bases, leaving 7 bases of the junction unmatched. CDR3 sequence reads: CALWEPPQKLF. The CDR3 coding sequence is TGTGCCTTGTGGGAGCCCCCTCAGAAACTCTTT.

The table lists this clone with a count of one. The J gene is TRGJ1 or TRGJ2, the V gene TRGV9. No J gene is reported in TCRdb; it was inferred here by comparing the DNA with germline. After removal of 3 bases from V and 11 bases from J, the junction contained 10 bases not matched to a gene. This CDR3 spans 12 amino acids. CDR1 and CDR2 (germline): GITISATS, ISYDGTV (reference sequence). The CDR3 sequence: CALWESGPEKLF. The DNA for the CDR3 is TGTGCCTTGTGGGAGTCTGGGCCAGAGAAACTCTTT.

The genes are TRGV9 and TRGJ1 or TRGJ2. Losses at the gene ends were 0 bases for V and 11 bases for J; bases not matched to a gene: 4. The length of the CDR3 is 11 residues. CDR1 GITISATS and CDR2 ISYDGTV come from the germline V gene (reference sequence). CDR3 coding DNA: TGTGCCTTGTGGGAGGTGCTGGAGAAACTCTTT. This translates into CALWEVLEKLF.

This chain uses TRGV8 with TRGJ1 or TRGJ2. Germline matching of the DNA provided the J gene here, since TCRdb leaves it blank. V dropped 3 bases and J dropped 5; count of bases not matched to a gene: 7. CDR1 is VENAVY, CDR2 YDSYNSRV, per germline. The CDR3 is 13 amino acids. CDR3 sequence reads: CATWDRGHYKKLF. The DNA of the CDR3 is TGTGCCACCTGGGATCGGGGCCATTATAAGAAACTCTTT.

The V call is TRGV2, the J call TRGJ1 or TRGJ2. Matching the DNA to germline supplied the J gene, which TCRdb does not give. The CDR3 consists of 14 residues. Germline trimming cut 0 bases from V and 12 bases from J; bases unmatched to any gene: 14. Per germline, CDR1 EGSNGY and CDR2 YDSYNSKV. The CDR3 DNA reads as TGTGCCACCTGGGACGGGCCGCCCCCTAGGAGGAAACTCTTT. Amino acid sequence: CATWDGPPPRRKLF.

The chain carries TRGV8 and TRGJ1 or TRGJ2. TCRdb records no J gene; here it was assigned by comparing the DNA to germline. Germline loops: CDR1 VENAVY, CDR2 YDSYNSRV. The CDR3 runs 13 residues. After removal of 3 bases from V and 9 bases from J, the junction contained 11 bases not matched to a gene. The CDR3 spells CATWDLRDGKKLF. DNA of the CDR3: TGTGCCACCTGGGATCTTCGGGACGGTAAGAAACTCTTT.